The 26 T cell receptor beta chains below all came from one sample that was sequenced in a study of T cells in Graves' hyperthyroidism and ophthalmopathy. Amplified regions were TCR beta CDR3 sequences from RNA transcripts. TCR CDR3 regions were first amplified by RT-PCR with HTBI primers. TCRdb reprocessed the multiplex PCR reads with MiXCR, giving one entry per CDR3 protein. This sample carries 600,000 to 750,000 distinct CDR3 sequences, 17% of them seen once, and the ten largest clones take roughly 15%. The sample was blood. All receptors derive from a man over 45 with Graves' hyperthyroidism.

This clonotype showed up just a few times. This chain joins TRBV4-2 and TRBJ2-2; TRBD2 matches 8 bases. Trimming removed 3 bases from V and 6 bases from J; junction bases left unmatched: 12. CDR3 size: 17 residues. Germline V gene lookup returns CDR1 LGHNA and CDR2 YNFKEQ. The DNA of the CDR3 is TGTGCCAGCAGCCAGGGGGGGGCGGGAGGCATATCCGGGGAGCTGTTTTTT. This translates into CASSQGGAGGISGELFF.

Concerning this clonotype: A much larger clone differs by one base, so this may be a read error. The final CDR3 position lacks the conserved phenylalanine or tryptophan, pointing to a likely read error. The chain employs TRBV30 and TRBJ1-6; 7 bases align to TRBD1. Germline lookup yields CDR1 GTSNPN and CDR2 SVGIG (reference sequence). The CDR3 loop spans 15 amino acids. The V and J ends lost 4 bases and 9 bases, in that order; junction bases with no gene match: 12. The CDR3 is CAWKSRQGRSSPLHS. CDR3 coding DNA: TGTGCCTGGAAGTCCAGACAGGGAAGGAGTTCACCCCTCCACTCT.

This clonotype was counted at least ten times. The gene calls are TRBV19 and TRBJ1-3, with unresolved D. The CDR3 extends over 16 amino acids. The V gene lost 2 bases and the J gene lost 4 bases, with 15 bases spanning the gap. Germline-derived CDR1 and CDR2 are LNHDA and SQIVND (reference sequence). In DNA form, the CDR3 reads TGTGCCAGTAGTATAAGAGCGGCGGGCTTGGGAAACACCATATATTTT. This translates into CASSIRAAGLGNTIYF.

This rearrangement joins TRBV11-2 to TRBJ1-5; D gene ambiguous. The CDR3 is made up of 13 amino acids. Trimming removed 2 bases at V and 7 bases at J, with 9 bases between. Germline lookup yields CDR1 SGHAT and CDR2 FQNNGV. CDR3 loop: CASSLNGGQPQHF. CDR3 bases: TGTGCCAGCAGCTTAAATGGCGGGCAGCCCCAGCATTTT.

This clonotype has at least ten counts. The J gene is TRBJ2-3, the V gene TRBV28; D gene uncertain. V was trimmed by 3 bases and J by 6 bases, leaving 13 bases between them. The CDR3 runs to 14 residues. Germline lookup yields CDR1 MDHEN and CDR2 SYDVKM. The CDR3 coding sequence is TGTGCCAGCAGTTTTGAGGTCGGAATGGATACGCAGTATTTT. It translates to CASSFEVGMDTQYF.

This clonotype was seen a handful of times. The chain joins TRBV2 to TRBJ1-6; possibly TRBD1 for D (6 bases). This CDR3 contains 15 residues. Trimming removed 6 bases at V and 6 bases at J, with 15 bases between. Germline V gives CDR1 SNHLY, CDR2 FYNNEI. In nucleotides, the CDR3 is TGTGCCAGCAGAGCTACCGGGACAACTAATTCACCCCTCCACTTT. Amino acids: CASRATGTTNSPLHF.

This clonotype was seen repeatedly, ten times or more. The chain couples TRBV12-3 or TRBV12-4 to TRBJ2-7; D is possibly TRBD1 (7 bases). The CDR3 extends over 15 amino acids. The germline V and J ends were trimmed by 5 bases and 2 bases, with 16 bases remaining between them. The CDR3 sequence is CASSVYRGGPYEQYF. CDR3 coding DNA: TGTGCCAGCAGTGTATACAGGGGAGGCCCCTACGAGCAGTACTTC.

Regarding this clonotype: A single base separates this from a much larger clone, so it may be a read error. The chain carries TRBV7-3 and TRBJ2-3, with 9 bases identical to TRBD1. The CDR3 is made up of 15 amino acids. Trimming took 5 bases from V and 8 from J; bases not matched to a gene: 11. CDR1 and CDR2 (germline): SGHTA, FQGTGA. DNA of the CDR3: TGTGCCAGCAGCATCGGGACAGGGAGAGGAGGTACGCAGTATTTT. Translation: CASSIGTGRGGTQYF.

There are many counts of this clonotype. The rearrangement joins TRBV10-3 to TRBJ2-1; TRBD2 is a possible D gene (6 bases). Germline CDR1 ENHRY, CDR2 SYGVKD. The CDR3 extends over 14 amino acids. Trimming left V 0 bases short and J 12 bases short, with 15 bases between. CDR3 loop: CAISESNWAGRQFF. CDR3 bases: TGTGCCATCAGTGAGTCTAATTGGGCGGGAAGGCAGTTCTTC.

This chain links TRBV6-7 with TRBJ2-7; 10 bases are shared with TRBD2. TRBV6-7 carries the ORF label, with uncertain function. Germline trimming cut 5 bases from V and 5 bases from J; bases unmatched to any gene: 9. The CDR3 runs to 15 residues. Written as DNA, the CDR3 is TGTGCCAGCAGTCACAAGCGGGAGGGCCCCAACGAGCAGTACTTC. Protein product: CASSHKREGPNEQYF.

This clonotype was seen ten or more times. The chain employs TRBV5-1 and TRBJ2-7; TRBD2 might be the D (5 bases). Germline V gene lookup returns CDR1 SGHRS and CDR2 YFSETQ. V lost 1 base to trimming and J lost 5 bases, with 13 bases between them. CDR3 length: 14 amino acids. CDR3 DNA sequence: TGCGCCAGCAGCTTGTTAGCGTATTCGGACGAGCAGTACTTC. It yields the protein CASSLLAYSDEQYF.

This clonotype was recorded many times. The rearrangement links TRBV6-1 to TRBJ1-4, with a weak D call TRBD1 (6 bases). CDR1 and CDR2 from the germline V gene are MNHNS and SASEGT. There are 15 residues in the CDR3. V was trimmed by 5 bases and J by 2 bases, leaving 12 bases between them. The CDR3, as DNA: TGTGCCAGCAGTACAAACAGGGTCACTAATGAAAAACTGTTTTTT. Its translation is CASSTNRVTNEKLFF.

The genes are TRBV3-1 and TRBJ2-6, with TRBD2 matching over 7 bases. This CDR3 contains 19 residues. Germline CDR1 is LGHDT and CDR2 is YNNKEL (reference sequence). The trim removed 0 bases at V and 1 base at J, leaving 9 bases unmatched. The CDR3 coding sequence is TGTGCCAGCAGCCAAGATTTCCCGGGACTACCGTCTGGGGCCAACGTCCTGACTTTC. It encodes CASSQDFPGLPSGANVLTF.

In its sample, this clonotype was seen once. A much larger clone differs from this one at a single base, so this may be a read error. The genes are TRBV27 and TRBJ1-1; D gene unclear. The germline CDR1 and CDR2 sequences are MNHEY and SMNVEV (reference sequence). This CDR3 comprises 15 residues. The CDR3 spells CANSSILSTDGEAFF. The CDR3 DNA follows: TGTGCCAACAGTAGCATATTATCCACAGATGGGGAAGCTTTCTTT.

This clonotype appeared a few times. J is TRBJ2-1 and V is TRBV7-3, with D possibly TRBD2 on 5 matching bases. The CDR3 covers 13 residues. With 4 bases removed from V and 5 bases from J, the gap between germline ends came to 9 bases. The germline V gene encodes CDR1 SGHTA and CDR2 FQGTGA. Here the CDR3 DNA reads TGTGCCAGCAGCTCACTAGTACACAATGAGCAGTTCTTC. Its protein is CASSSLVHNEQFF.

This clonotype was recorded many times. The genes are TRBV14 and TRBJ2-2, with 8 bases identical to TRBD1. The CDR3 covers 18 residues. Trimming cost V 0 bases and J 1 base; bases outside gene matches: 7. The germline CDR1 and CDR2 sequences are SGHDN and FVKESK. The CDR3 nucleotides read TGTGCCAGCAGCCAAGAGGCAGGGGGCCTCCTGAACACCGGGGAGCTGTTTTTT. Translating gives CASSQEAGGLLNTGELFF. The full variable domain, in which reference TRBV14 and TRBJ2-2 provide the parts outside the CDR3, is EAGVTQFPSHSVIEKGQTVTLRCDPISGHDNLYWYRRVMGKEIKFLLHFVKESKQDESGMPNNRFLAERTGGTYSTLKVQPAELEDSGVYFCASSQEAGGLLNTGELFFGEGSRLTVL.

This clonotype has at least ten counts. The chain joins TRBV28 to TRBJ2-1; D might be TRBD2 (6 bases). V dropped 3 bases and J dropped 6 bases, with 9 bases sitting between them. This CDR3 has 13 amino acids. The germline V gene has CDR1 MDHEN and CDR2 SYDVKM. The chain's CDR3 is CASSLGEANEQFF. CDR3 sequence (DNA): TGTGCCAGCAGTTTGGGGGAGGCCAATGAGCAGTTCTTC.

This clonotype was picked up one time. The rearrangement uses TRBV9 and TRBJ2-7; 7 positions agree with TRBD2. From germline, CDR1 is SGDLS and CDR2 YYNGEE. The CDR3 extends over 14 amino acids. V gave up 5 bases and J gave up 3 bases; unmatched junction bases: 8. CDR3 in DNA: TGTGCCAGCAGTGAGCTGGGGGGGTACTACGAGCAGTACTTC. Protein: CASSELGGYYEQYF.

A few counts support this clonotype. This chain links TRBV4-1 with TRBJ2-5; D may be TRBD1 or TRBD2 (5 bases each). The CDR3 is made up of 14 amino acids. The V end lost 0 bases, the J end lost 4 bases, and 9 bases lay between the germline ends. CDR1 is MGHRA, CDR2 YSYEKL, per germline. CDR3 nucleotides: TGCGCCAGCAGCCAAGAGGGACGTATAGAGACCCAGTACTTC. Its translation is CASSQEGRIETQYF.

This clonotype appeared a few times. The chain carries TRBV7-9 and TRBJ1-1; D not resolved. Trimming removed 5 bases at V and 6 bases at J, with 16 bases between. This CDR3 is built from 14 residues. Looked up from germline, CDR1 is SEHNR and CDR2 is FQNEAQ (reference sequence). CDR3 DNA: TGTGCCAGCAGCCATGGCCGGGGTAACCCTGAAGCTTTCTTT. Translated, it gives CASSHGRGNPEAFF.

This clonotype was detected many times. V is TRBV27 and J is TRBJ1-1; no clear D gene. V lost 5 bases and J lost 2, with 15 bases in between. Germline assignment: CDR1 MNHEY and CDR2 SMNVEV (reference sequence). This CDR3 has 15 amino acids. The CDR3: CASSPEGEINTEAFF. CDR3 DNA sequence: TGTGCCAGCAGTCCCGAGGGCGAGATCAACACTGAAGCTTTCTTT.

The sample holds a few counts of this clonotype. The chain couples TRBV7-9 to TRBJ2-1, with 11 bases lining up with TRBD2. V lost 4 bases and J lost 3; bases outside the gene matches: 5. This CDR3 spans 16 amino acids. Germline V gene lookup returns CDR1 SEHNR and CDR2 FQNEAQ (reference sequence). The CDR3 DNA reads TGTGCCAGCAGCTCGACTAGCGGGACCCACTACAATGAGCAGTTCTTC. Amino acids: CASSSTSGTHYNEQFF. The variable domain in full, completed from reference TRBV7-9 and TRBJ2-1, reads DTGVSQNPRHKITKRGQNVTFRCDPISEHNRLYWYRQTLGQGPEFLTYFQNEAQLEKSRLLSDRFSAERPKGSFSTLEIQRTEQGDSAMYLCASSSTSGTHYNEQFFGPGTRLTVL.

This clonotype was observed many times. The CDR3 loop is CASSLEQGLNYEQYF. The CDR3 nucleotides read TGCGCCAGCAGCTTGGAACAGGGTCTTAACTACGAGCAGTACTTC. This chain connects TRBV5-1 to TRBJ2-7, with TRBD1 as a possible D gene (6 bases). CDR1 SGHRS and CDR2 YFSETQ come from the germline V gene. Trimming cost V 0 bases and J 3 bases, with 13 bases left between them. CDR3 size: 15 residues.

This clonotype has only a few counts. This chain joins TRBV7-3 and TRBJ2-1; TRBD2 matches at 8 bases. Germline V lookup: CDR1 SGHTA, CDR2 FQGTGA. V shed 2 bases and J 8 bases; nucleotides not matched to a gene: 5. This CDR3 region has 14 residues. CDR3 in DNA: TGTGCCAGCAGCTTAGTCGGGGGGGGGGATGAGCAGTTCTTC. Translating it yields CASSLVGGGDEQFF.

This clonotype was picked up a small number of times. The V and J genes are TRBV4-1 and TRBJ1-5; no clear D. The ends were cut back, 0 bases at V and 5 bases at J, with 11 bases in the middle. This CDR3 has 15 amino acids. Germline loops: CDR1 MGHRA, CDR2 YSYEKL. The DNA of the CDR3 is TGCGCCAGCAGCCAAGAGGGATCAGTCTATCAGCCCCAGCATTTT. It specifies CASSQEGSVYQPQHF.

This clonotype was seen at least ten times. The V and J genes are TRBV27 and TRBJ1-3; D ambiguous. The germline gives CDR1 MNHEY, CDR2 SMNVEV (reference sequence). This CDR3 is 14 amino acids long. V was cut by 4 bases and J by 2 bases, with 9 bases left in between. The CDR3 DNA reads as TGTGCCAGCAGTTCCGGAGTTCCTGGAAACACCATATATTTT. Translating gives CASSSGVPGNTIYF.